Following are 25 T cell receptor beta chains from one sample sequenced in a study of blood T cell repertoires in COVID-19. Using immunoSEQ multiplex PCR, the repertoire was profiled, and TCRdb retains in-frame clones only, with some absent. The table records tens of thousands of clones, roughly nine tenths of them present only once. Specimen: peripheral blood. The receptors originated from a human donor with active COVID-19. The donor label of this sample is uncertain.

This sequence joins TRBV28 and TRBJ2-7; tentative D call: TRBD2 (6 bases). Trimming took 6 bases from V and 5 from J, leaving 14 bases between them. The CDR3 contains 13 residues. Germline lookup yields CDR1 MDHEN and CDR2 SYDVKM. The CDR3 loop reads CASSPMGEDEQYF. The CDR3 region has the DNA TGTGCCAGCAGCCCCATGGGGGAGGACGAGCAGTACTTC.

The chain joins TRBV7-9 to TRBJ1-5; D gene uncertain. The CDR3 loop spans 12 amino acids. V was clipped by 1 base and J by 6 bases, with 4 bases between them. Looked up from germline, CDR1 is SEHNR and CDR2 is FQNEAQ (reference sequence). The CDR3 DNA sequence: TGTGCCAGCAGCTTAGGGAGTCAGCCCCAGCATTTT. The encoded protein is CASSLGSQPQHF.

The rearrangement joins TRBV24-1 to TRBJ2-1, with 8 positions matching TRBD1. The trim removed 2 bases at V and 2 bases at J, leaving 4 bases unmatched. Per germline, CDR1 KGHDR and CDR2 SFDVKD. The CDR3 contains 16 residues. In DNA, the CDR3 is TGTGCCACCAGTGATTACGGACAGGGTACCTACAATGAGCAGTTCTTC. This gives the protein CATSDYGQGTYNEQFF.

The CDR3, as DNA: TGTGCCAGCAGTCGCGGGACTAGCGGGAGGGGCACCGGGGAGCTGTTTTTT. Its protein product is CASSRGTSGRGTGELFF. The rearrangement uses TRBV6-6 and TRBJ2-2; 16 bases map to TRBD2. This CDR3 has 17 residues. Germline values: CDR1 MNHNY, CDR2 SVGAGI (reference sequence). V dropped 5 bases and J dropped 4; count of bases not matched to a gene: 4.

CDR3 bases: TGTGCCAGCAGCTTAACTAGCGGGAGCTACGAGCAGTACTTC. Residues: CASSLTSGSYEQYF. V gene TRBV7-3 combines with J gene TRBJ2-7; TRBD2 agrees at 9 bases. CDR3 length: 14 amino acids. V dropped 0 bases and J dropped 3; count of bases not matched to a gene: 0. CDR1 SGHTA and CDR2 FQGTGA come from the germline V gene.

The V gene is TRBV19, the J gene TRBJ2-3; 9 bases match TRBD1. Germline V gene sequence: CDR1 LNHDA, CDR2 SQIVND (reference sequence). This CDR3 comprises 14 residues. V shed 10 bases, J shed 4 bases, and the junction held 9 bases outside the gene matches. The CDR3 sequence is CATRPGQGPDTQYF. The CDR3 nucleotides read TGTGCCACCAGGCCGGGACAGGGCCCAGATACGCAGTATTTT.

This rearrangement joins TRBV2 to TRBJ2-1; D call uncertain. Germline V lookup: CDR1 SNHLY, CDR2 FYNNEI. Deletions cut 6 bases from V and 3 bases from J, with 9 bases between. The CDR3 sequence is 13 residues long. In DNA form, the CDR3 reads TGTGCCAGCAGGCAAAGCATCTACAATGAGCAGTTCTTC. Its protein is CASRQSIYNEQFF.

J is TRBJ2-7 and V is TRBV7-9; D perhaps matches TRBD2 (6 bases). Germline assignment: CDR1 SEHNR and CDR2 FQNEAQ (reference sequence). The V gene lost 5 bases and the J gene lost 0 bases, with 20 bases spanning the gap. This CDR3 comprises 17 residues. The CDR3 protein is CASSPGTSRIPSYEQYF. The CDR3 DNA reads TGTGCCAGCAGCCCGGGGACTTCTAGAATCCCCTCCTACGAGCAGTACTTC.

The chain joins TRBV5-1 to TRBJ2-7; D is perhaps TRBD2 (7 bases). V lost 2 bases, J lost 4 bases, and 13 bases lay in between. The CDR3 is 14 residues long. The germline V gene has CDR1 SGHRS and CDR2 YFSETQ. The CDR3 region is CASSFGGRRYEQYF. For the CDR3, the DNA is TGCGCCAGCAGCTTCGGGGGGCGAAGGTACGAGCAGTACTTC.

This chain links TRBV29-1 with TRBJ2-7, with no clear D. V was clipped by 4 bases and J by 1 base, with 5 bases between them. The CDR3 loop spans 11 amino acids. The germline CDR1 and CDR2 sequences are SQVTM and ANQGSEA. The DNA for the CDR3 is TGCAGCGTTGCCGAGTCCTACGAGCAGTACTTC. Protein product: CSVAESYEQYF.

This clone is medium-sized by share. This chain links TRBV6-2 or TRBV6-3 with TRBJ2-7; TRBD1 agrees at 11 bases. CDR3 length equals 17 residues. Germline CDR1 is MNHEY and CDR2 is SVGEGT. V was clipped by 6 bases and J by 3 bases; unmatched bases: 13. The CDR3 region is CASSLGQGVHGIYEQYF. The CDR3 DNA sequence: TGTGCCAGCAGCCTGGGACAGGGGGTTCATGGAATCTACGAGCAGTACTTC.

The chain carries TRBV6-1 and TRBJ2-3, with 10 nucleotides matching TRBD2. The V gene's germline CDR1 is MNHNS and CDR2 SASEGT. This CDR3 is built from 20 residues. V lost 1 base, J lost 0 bases, and 13 bases stayed unmatched. The CDR3 DNA reads TGTGCCAGCAGTGAAGGACTCCCCTCTCTAGCGGGGGCTAGCACAGATACGCAGTATTTT. Amino acid sequence: CASSEGLPSLAGASTDTQYF.

The V and J genes are TRBV24-1 and TRBJ2-7, with TRBD2 as a possible D gene (5 bases). V gave up 6 bases and J gave up 0 bases, with 8 bases separating them. Germline loops: CDR1 KGHDR, CDR2 SFDVKD. The CDR3 covers 13 residues. The CDR3 DNA follows: TGTGCCACCAGTAACGGGGTCTCCTACGAGCAGTACTTC. Protein: CATSNGVSYEQYF.

The chain is built from TRBV4-3 and TRBJ2-4; 9 nucleotides line up with TRBD1. The germline CDR1 and CDR2 sequences are LGHNA and YSLEER. After removal of 0 bases from V and 8 bases from J, the junction contained 8 bases not matched to a gene. This CDR3 is 16 amino acids long. The CDR3 DNA is TGCGCCAGCAGCCAAGACCCCGGGACAGGGCGACACATTCAGTACTTC. This codes for CASSQDPGTGRHIQYF.

The CDR3 DNA reads as TGTGCCAGCAGTTTTGGACTAGCGGGAGCCCAGCAGTACTTC. It encodes CASSFGLAGAQQYF. The chain recombines TRBV27 with TRBJ2-7; 13 nucleotides agree with TRBD2. The CDR3 has 14 residues. The V gene end was trimmed by 3 bases and the J gene end by 8 bases; junction bases not matched to a gene: 4. Germline loops: CDR1 MNHEY, CDR2 SMNVEV (reference sequence).

V is TRBV7-9 and J is TRBJ2-3, with 7 bases matching TRBD1. Germline V gives CDR1 SEHNR, CDR2 FQNEAQ (reference sequence). The CDR3 runs to 13 residues. Trimming cost V 11 bases and J 2 bases; bases outside gene matches: 7. The CDR3 reads CAGEQGNTDTQYF. As DNA, the CDR3 is TGTGCCGGGGAACAGGGGAACACAGATACGCAGTATTTT.

The genes are TRBV21-1 and TRBJ2-5; the table's D call, TRBD2, has no DNA check behind it. TRBV21-1 is an annotated pseudogene. The CDR3 is 16 amino acids. The CDR3 protein is CASSPLYAWSQETQYF. The CDR3 DNA reads TGTGCCAGCAGCCCTCTATACGCCTGGAGCCAAGAGACCCAGTACTTC.

The chain links TRBV29-1 to TRBJ2-7; TRBD2 is a possible D gene (5 bases). This CDR3 has 13 amino acids. V gave up 3 bases and J gave up 4 bases, with 13 bases separating them. Per germline, CDR1 SQVTM and CDR2 ANQGSEA. The CDR3, as DNA: TGCAGCGTTGAGGCGGGTCCAGGTTACGAGCAGTACTTC. As protein: CSVEAGPGYEQYF.

This clone has just one count. CDR3 sequence: CASSPTTWADTQYF. The DNA for the CDR3 is TGTGCCAGCAGTCCCACCACTTGGGCGGATACGCAGTATTTT. This sequence joins TRBV28 and TRBJ2-3; D unresolved. Germline V CDR1 and CDR2: MDHEN, SYDVKM. Trimming removed 5 bases at V and 6 bases at J, with 15 bases between. This CDR3 is 14 amino acids long.

The chain recombines TRBV30 with TRBJ2-1; TRBD2 matches at 10 bases. The junction had 10 bases not matched to a gene; V was cut back by 4 bases and J by 7 bases. Germline CDR1 is GTSNPN and CDR2 is SVGIG (reference sequence). The length of the CDR3 is 15 residues. The DNA of the CDR3 is TGTGCCTGGACCCATAGCGGGAGGCCTAGGAATGAGCAGTTCTTC. It specifies CAWTHSGRPRNEQFF. The complete variable domain, with remaining parts taken from reference TRBV30 and TRBJ2-1, reads SQTIHQWPATLVQPVGSPLSLECTVEGTSNPNLYWYRQAAGRGLQLLFYSVGIGQISSEVPQNLSASRPQDRQFILSSKKLLLSDSGFYLCAWTHSGRPRNEQFFGPGTRLTVL.

This clone was observed a few times. The gene calls are TRBV3-1 (or the pseudogene TRBV3-2) and TRBJ2-1; TRBD2 matches 8 bases. V lost 3 bases to trimming and J lost 0 bases; unmatched junction nucleotides: 4. This CDR3 has 16 residues. CDR1 and CDR2 from the germline V gene are LGHDT and YNNKEL (reference sequence). CDR3: CASSQSGSDSYNEQFF. In DNA form, the CDR3 reads TGTGCCAGCAGCCAGAGCGGGAGTGACTCCTACAATGAGCAGTTCTTC.

This clone was seen a few times. CDR3 residues: CASSALDRGEYEQYF. CDR3 nucleotides: TGTGCCAGCAGCGCCCTGGACAGGGGGGAGTACGAGCAGTACTTC. The chain couples TRBV7-9 to TRBJ2-7, with 10 bases identical to TRBD1. From germline, CDR1 is SEHNR and CDR2 FQNEAQ (reference sequence). Trimming cost V 5 bases and J 4 bases; bases outside gene matches: 8. This CDR3 contains 15 residues.

The chain has TRBV6-2 or TRBV6-3 and TRBJ2-5; 14 nucleotides agree with TRBD2. This CDR3 spans 16 amino acids. Losses at the gene ends were 2 bases for V and 4 bases for J; bases not matched to a gene: 3. CDR1 and CDR2 from the germline V gene are MNHEY and SVGEGT. The CDR3 reads CASSYPGTSGRETQYF. The CDR3 coding sequence is TGTGCCAGCAGTTACCCTGGGACTAGCGGGAGAGAGACCCAGTACTTC.

This chain uses TRBV9 with TRBJ2-4; TRBD1 might be the D (6 bases). Trimming removed 0 bases at V and 0 bases at J, with 16 bases between. CDR1 is SGDLS and CDR2 is YYNGEE in the germline V gene. The CDR3 is made up of 18 amino acids. The CDR3 protein is CASSVVGQSLEAKNIQYF. The DNA for the CDR3 is TGTGCCAGCAGCGTAGTTGGACAGTCCTTGGAAGCCAAAAACATTCAGTACTTC. The full variable domain, its missing parts supplied by reference TRBV9 and TRBJ2-4, is DSGVTQTPKHLITATGQRVTLRCSPRSGDLSVYWYQQSLDQGLQFLIQYYNGEERAKGNILERFSAQQFPDLHSELNLSSLELGDSALYFCASSVVGQSLEAKNIQYFGAGTRLSVL.

V usage is TRBV10-3 and J usage is TRBJ2-2; 7 bases fit TRBD1. Germline CDR1 is ENHRY and CDR2 is SYGVKD. This CDR3 comprises 13 residues. After removal of 8 bases from V and 9 bases from J, the junction contained 9 bases not matched to a gene. The CDR3 region is CAIGSNRGRELFF. The DNA for the CDR3 is TGTGCCATCGGGAGTAACAGGGGACGGGAGCTGTTTTTT.